This TCR beta chain comes out of a study of CXCR3-negative and CXCR3-positive naive CD8 T cells. In germline, CDR1 is DFQATT, CDR2 SNEGSKA (reference sequence). This CDR3 has 14 residues. With respect to this clonotype: Its cognate antigen is unknown.

The authors prepared UMI-labeled TRB cDNA libraries by 5' RACE. TCRdb reprocessed the 5' RACE reads, with one entry per CDR3 protein and no DNA. Seen in this sample are tens of thousands of distinct CDR3 sequences; the ten most common clones hold roughly 0.75%. Study-wide findings and caveats: Naive CXCR3-positive and CXCR3-negative cells shared TRBV-TRBJ usage; memory cells diverged. CXCR3-positive naive cells had more hydrophobic TRB CDR3s than CXCR3-negative naive cells.

Sample: naive CXCR3+ CD8+ T cells from blood. Subset specified: CD45RO-CCR7+CD27+CD95- naive CD8+ T cells expressing CXCR3 (TNR3+). This TCR was recovered from a human donor in good health. Some clones in this sample may be carry-over from other donors' samples. The chain joins TRBV20-1 to TRBJ2-3; the D call from TCRdb, TRBD2, cannot be confirmed without DNA. The CDR3 protein is CSARTRYFTDTQYF.